This TCR beta chain was sequenced in a study of metastatic and nonmetastatic thyroid tumors. Whole-study context: Malignant and benign thyroid patients had repertoires compared in peripheral blood and tumor or nodule tissue. Points from the study as a whole: The study reportedly found significantly higher TCR beta diversity in malignant thyroid tumors than benign nodules, in blood and tumor.

Original handling: A distant-metastasis classifier for papillary thyroid cancer was built using CDR3 differences across clinicopathological groups. TCRdb reprocessed the PCR reads using MiXCR. The V and J calls were not made by the authors but by TCRdb's processing. Among about 14,000 clones listed, about 31% were seen once. V dropped 0 bases and J dropped 1; count of bases not matched to a gene: 4. This CDR3 has 16 residues. Germline V gives CDR1 SGHRS, CDR2 YFSETQ. Thyroid surgery had not been preceded by any treatment in any patient. Judged by abundance, this clone is medium-sized (0.01 to 0.1%). Antigen unknown.

This rearrangement joins TRBV5-1 to TRBJ2-7; 10 bases line up with TRBD1. The sample consisted of tumor tissue. The source is a female donor with papillary thyroid cancer or a benign thyroid nodule (not recorded which). Some clones in this sample may be carry-over from other donors' samples. CDR3: CASSLAGTGASYEQYF. The CDR3, as DNA: TGCGCCAGCAGCTTGGCCGGGACAGGGGCTTCCTACGAGCAGTACTTC.